Listed below are T cell receptor beta chains from one sample, sequenced in a study of blood T cell repertoires in COVID-19. Here immunoSEQ multiplex PCR was the method, and the copy in TCRdb shows in-frame clones only, minus some. The sample has tens of thousands of clones, under 80% seen once. The sequenced sample consisted of peripheral blood. These receptors all come from a human donor with acute or convalescent COVID-19. The donor label of this sample is uncertain. CDR3s leave out the opening cysteine and the closing phenylalanine or tryptophan. Rows may omit the clone size; those that give it use once, few, many or a size class.

v_call	j_call	clone_size	cdr3_aa
TRBV5-4	TRBJ2-2	-	ASSLPGTSANTGELF
TRBV11-2	TRBJ1-3	-	ASSRQGHPGNTIY
TRBV24-1	TRBJ2-2	-	ATSAPPGTRGTGELF
TRBV7-2	TRBJ1-3	few	ASSADRINTIY
TRBV11-3	TRBJ2-1	-	ASSLRPQGNEQF
TRBV18	TRBJ2-3	-	ASSPSGTGVGPDTQY
TRBV6-2/TRBV6-3	TRBJ2-1	-	ASSYLSYNEQF
TRBV27	TRBJ2-7	-	ASRGQGAVGEQY
TRBV27	TRBJ2-7	-	ASREPASGSYEQY
TRBV27	TRBJ1-5	-	ASSLQGESQPQH
TRBV9	TRBJ1-5	-	ASSLEGDPNQPQH
TRBV7-3	TRBJ2-7	-	ASSKDQGYEQY
TRBV9	TRBJ2-1	-	ASSPRATNRGAYNEQF
TRBV11-3	TRBJ2-3	-	ASHKGGSTDTQY
TRBV3-1/TRBV3-2	TRBJ2-1	-	ASSGSGSKYNEQF
TRBV6-5	TRBJ2-1	-	ASSFRLINEQF
TRBV5-8	TRBJ2-6	few	ASSLGQGVSSGANVLT
TRBV9	TRBJ2-1	-	ASSPTSGSSYNEQF
TRBV10-3	TRBJ2-2	-	AISETSNTGELF
TRBV3-1/TRBV3-2	TRBJ1-1	few	ASSRLGQGFSF
TRBV7-2	TRBJ1-3	-	ASSSSRVSGNTIY
TRBV7-3	TRBJ2-1	-	ASSLGPGTGAAQF
TRBV6-5	TRBJ2-7	-	ASSIGQGYYEQY
TRBV3-1/TRBV3-2	TRBJ2-7	-	ASSQSTGGSDYEQY
TRBV5-1	TRBJ1-2	-	ASSLGVSYGYT
TRBV5-4	TRBJ2-1	once	ASSLVVAGFYNEQF
TRBV7-8	TRBJ1-6	-	ASSTDRANSPLH
TRBV3-1/TRBV3-2	TRBJ2-7	-	ASSQVAGYEQY
TRBV27	TRBJ1-1	few	ANTPTGGASTEAF